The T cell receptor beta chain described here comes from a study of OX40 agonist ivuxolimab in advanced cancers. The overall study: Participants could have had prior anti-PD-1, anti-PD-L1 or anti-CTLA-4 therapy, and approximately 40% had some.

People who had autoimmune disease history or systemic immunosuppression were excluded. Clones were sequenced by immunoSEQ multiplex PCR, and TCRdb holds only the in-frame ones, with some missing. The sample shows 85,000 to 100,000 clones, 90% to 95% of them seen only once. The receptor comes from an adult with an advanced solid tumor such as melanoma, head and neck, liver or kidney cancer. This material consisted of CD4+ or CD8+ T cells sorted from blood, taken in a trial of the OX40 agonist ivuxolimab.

The CDR3 sequence: CASSEHRGPNEQYF. CDR3 coding DNA: TGTGCCAGCAGTGAGCACAGGGGTCCCAACGAGCAGTACTTC. The rearrangement joins TRBV6-1 to TRBJ2-7; 7 bases agree with TRBD1. In germline, CDR1 is MNHNS, CDR2 SASEGT. V was clipped by 3 bases and J by 5 bases; unmatched bases: 7. There are 14 residues in the CDR3.